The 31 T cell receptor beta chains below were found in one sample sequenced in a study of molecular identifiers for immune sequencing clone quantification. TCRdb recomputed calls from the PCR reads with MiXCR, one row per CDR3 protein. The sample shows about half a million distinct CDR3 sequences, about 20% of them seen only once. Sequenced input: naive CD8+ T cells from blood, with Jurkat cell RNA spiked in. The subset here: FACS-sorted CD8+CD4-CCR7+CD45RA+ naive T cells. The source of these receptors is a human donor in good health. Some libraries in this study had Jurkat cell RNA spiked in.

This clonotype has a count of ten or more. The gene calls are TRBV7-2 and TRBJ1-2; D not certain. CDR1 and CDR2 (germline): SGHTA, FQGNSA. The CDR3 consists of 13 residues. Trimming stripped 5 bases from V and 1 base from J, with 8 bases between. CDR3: CASSTTNNYGYTF. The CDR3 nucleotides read TGTGCCAGCAGCACAACAAATAACTATGGCTACACCTTC. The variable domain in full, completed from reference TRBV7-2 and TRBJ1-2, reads GAGVSQSPSNKVTEKGKDVELRCDPISGHTALYWYRQSLGQGLEFLIYFQGNSAPDKSGLPSDRFSAERTGGSVSTLTIQRTQQEDSAVYLCASSTTNNYGYTFGSGTRLTVV.

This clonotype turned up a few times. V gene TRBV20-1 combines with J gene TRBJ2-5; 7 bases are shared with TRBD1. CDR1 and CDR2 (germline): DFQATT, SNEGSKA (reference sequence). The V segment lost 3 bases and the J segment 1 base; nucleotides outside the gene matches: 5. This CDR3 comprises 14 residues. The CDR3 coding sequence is TGCAGTGCTAGGGGACAGCCGTTCCAAGAGACCCAGTACTTC. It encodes CSARGQPFQETQYF.

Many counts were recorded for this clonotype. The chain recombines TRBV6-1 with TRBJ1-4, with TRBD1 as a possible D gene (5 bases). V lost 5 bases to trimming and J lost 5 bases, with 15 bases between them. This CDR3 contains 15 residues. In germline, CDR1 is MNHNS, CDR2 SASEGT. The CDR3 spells CASSKREGLNEKLFF. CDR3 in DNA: TGTGCCAGCAGTAAAAGGGAGGGGTTGAATGAAAAACTGTTTTTT.

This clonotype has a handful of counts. The CDR3 sequence is CAISESMVQIEAFF. Written as DNA, the CDR3 is TGTGCCATCAGTGAGTCTATGGTGCAGATTGAAGCTTTCTTT. The chain recombines TRBV10-3 with TRBJ1-1, with D unclear. The V end lost 0 bases, the J end lost 7 bases, and 12 bases lay between the germline ends. CDR1 and CDR2 from the germline V gene are ENHRY and SYGVKD. The CDR3 extends over 14 amino acids.

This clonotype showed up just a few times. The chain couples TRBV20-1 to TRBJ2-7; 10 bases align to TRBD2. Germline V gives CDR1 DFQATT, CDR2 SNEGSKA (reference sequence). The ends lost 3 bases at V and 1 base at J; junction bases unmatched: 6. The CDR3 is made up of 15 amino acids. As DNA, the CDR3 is TGCAGTGCTAGGACTCTAGCGGGGGAATCCTACGAGCAGTACTTC. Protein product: CSARTLAGESYEQYF.

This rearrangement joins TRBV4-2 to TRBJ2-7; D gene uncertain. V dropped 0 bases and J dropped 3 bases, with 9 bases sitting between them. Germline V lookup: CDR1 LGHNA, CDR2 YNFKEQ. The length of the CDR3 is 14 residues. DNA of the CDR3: TGTGCCAGCAGCCAAGATGGGCAGCTCTACGAGCAGTACTTC. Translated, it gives CASSQDGQLYEQYF.

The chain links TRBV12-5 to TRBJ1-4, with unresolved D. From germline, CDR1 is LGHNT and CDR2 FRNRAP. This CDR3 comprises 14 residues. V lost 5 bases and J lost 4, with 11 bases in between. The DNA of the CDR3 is TGTGCTAGTGGTACGTCCGGGGTTAATGAAAAACTGTTTTTT. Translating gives CASGTSGVNEKLFF.

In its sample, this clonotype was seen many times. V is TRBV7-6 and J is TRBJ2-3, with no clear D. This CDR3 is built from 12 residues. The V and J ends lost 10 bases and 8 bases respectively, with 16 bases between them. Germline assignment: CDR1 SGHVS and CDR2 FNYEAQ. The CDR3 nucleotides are TGTGCCACTTCCTCGTCCCCTGGTACGCAGTATTTT. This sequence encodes CATSSSPGTQYF.

CDR3 in amino acids: CASSLVGSASAGTDTQYF. The CDR3, as DNA: TGTGCCAGCAGCTTAGTAGGTAGCGCGAGTGCTGGCACAGATACGCAGTATTTT. The rearrangement uses TRBV7-9 and TRBJ2-3; the D gene is possibly TRBD2 (5 bases). The V gene's germline CDR1 is SEHNR and CDR2 FQNEAQ (reference sequence). This CDR3 comprises 18 residues. Trimming removed 1 base from V and 1 base from J, with 18 bases in between.

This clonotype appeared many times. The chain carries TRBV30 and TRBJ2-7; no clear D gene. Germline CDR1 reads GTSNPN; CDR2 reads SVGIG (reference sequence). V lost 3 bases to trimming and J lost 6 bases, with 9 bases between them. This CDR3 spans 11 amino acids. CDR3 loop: CAWSETFEQYF. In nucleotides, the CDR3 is TGTGCCTGGAGCGAGACTTTCGAGCAGTACTTC.

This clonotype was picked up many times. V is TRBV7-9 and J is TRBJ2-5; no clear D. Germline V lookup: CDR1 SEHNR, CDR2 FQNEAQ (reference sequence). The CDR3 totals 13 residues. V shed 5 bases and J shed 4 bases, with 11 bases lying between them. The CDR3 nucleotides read TGTGCCAGCAGCACCGACCCAGGAGAGACCCAGTACTTC. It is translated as CASSTDPGETQYF. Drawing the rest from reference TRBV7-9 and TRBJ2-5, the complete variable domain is DTGVSQNPRHKITKRGQNVTFRCDPISEHNRLYWYRQTLGQGPEFLTYFQNEAQLEKSRLLSDRFSAERPKGSFSTLEIQRTEQGDSAMYLCASSTDPGETQYFGPGTRLLVL.

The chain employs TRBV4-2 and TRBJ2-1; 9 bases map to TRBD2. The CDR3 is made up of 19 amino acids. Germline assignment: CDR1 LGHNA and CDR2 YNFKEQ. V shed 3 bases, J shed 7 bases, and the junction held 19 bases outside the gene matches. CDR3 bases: TGTGCCAGCAGCCACCTTACACCCGCGGGAGGGCCCTCTTTGAATGAGCAGTTCTTC. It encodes CASSHLTPAGGPSLNEQFF.

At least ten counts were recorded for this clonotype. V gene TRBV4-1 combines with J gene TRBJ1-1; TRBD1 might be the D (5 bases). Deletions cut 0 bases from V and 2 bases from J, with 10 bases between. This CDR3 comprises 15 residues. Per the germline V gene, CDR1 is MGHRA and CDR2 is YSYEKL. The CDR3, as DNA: TGCGCCAGCAGCCAAGATCGACAGACAAACACTGAAGCTTTCTTT. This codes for CASSQDRQTNTEAFF.

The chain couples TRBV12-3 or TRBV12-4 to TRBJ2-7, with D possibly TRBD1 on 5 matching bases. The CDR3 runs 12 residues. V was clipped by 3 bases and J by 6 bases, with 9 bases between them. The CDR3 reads CASSFEGAEQYF. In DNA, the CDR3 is TGTGCCAGCAGTTTTGAAGGGGCCGAGCAGTACTTC.

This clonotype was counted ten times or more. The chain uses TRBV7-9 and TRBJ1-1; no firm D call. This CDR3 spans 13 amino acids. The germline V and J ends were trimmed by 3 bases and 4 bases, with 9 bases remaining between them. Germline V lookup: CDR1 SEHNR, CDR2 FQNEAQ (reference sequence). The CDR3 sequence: CASSFRETTEAFF. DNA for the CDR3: TGTGCCAGCAGCTTTCGGGAAACCACTGAAGCTTTCTTT.

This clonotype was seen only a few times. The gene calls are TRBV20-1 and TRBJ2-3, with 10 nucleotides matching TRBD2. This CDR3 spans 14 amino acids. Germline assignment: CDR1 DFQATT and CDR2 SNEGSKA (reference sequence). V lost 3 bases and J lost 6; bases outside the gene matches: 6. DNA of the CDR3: TGCAGTGCTAGCAGCGGGGGGGCCTCGGATACGCAGTATTTT. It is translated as CSASSGGASDTQYF.

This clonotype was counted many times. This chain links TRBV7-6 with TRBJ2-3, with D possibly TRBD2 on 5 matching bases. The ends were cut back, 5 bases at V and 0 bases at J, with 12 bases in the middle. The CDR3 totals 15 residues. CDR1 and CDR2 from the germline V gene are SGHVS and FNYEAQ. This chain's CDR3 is CASSPRTSSTDTQYF. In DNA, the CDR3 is TGTGCCAGCAGCCCCCGGACTTCTAGCACAGATACGCAGTATTTT.

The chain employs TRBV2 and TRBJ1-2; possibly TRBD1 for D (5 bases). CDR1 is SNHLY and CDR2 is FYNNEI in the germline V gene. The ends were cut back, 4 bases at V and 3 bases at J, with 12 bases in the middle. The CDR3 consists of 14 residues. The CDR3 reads CASSVHWGDYGYTF. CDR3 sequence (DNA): TGTGCCAGCAGTGTTCATTGGGGGGACTATGGCTACACCTTC.

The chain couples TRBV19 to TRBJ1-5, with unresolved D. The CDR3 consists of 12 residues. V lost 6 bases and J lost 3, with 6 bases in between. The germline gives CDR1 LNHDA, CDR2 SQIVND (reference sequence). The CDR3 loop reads CASRGYNQPQHF. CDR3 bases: TGTGCCAGTAGAGGATACAATCAGCCCCAGCATTTT.

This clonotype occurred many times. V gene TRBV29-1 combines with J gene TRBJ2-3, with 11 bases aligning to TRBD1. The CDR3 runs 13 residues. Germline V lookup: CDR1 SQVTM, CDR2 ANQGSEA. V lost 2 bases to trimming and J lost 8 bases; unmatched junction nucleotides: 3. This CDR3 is CSVELGQGGTQYF. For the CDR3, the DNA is TGCAGCGTTGAACTGGGACAGGGGGGTACGCAGTATTTT.

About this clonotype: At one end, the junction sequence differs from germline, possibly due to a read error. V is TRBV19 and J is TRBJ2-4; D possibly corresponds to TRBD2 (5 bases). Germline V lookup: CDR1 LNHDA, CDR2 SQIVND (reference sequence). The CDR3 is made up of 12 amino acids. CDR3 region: CAGSIAAVVQYF. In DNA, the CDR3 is TGTGCCGGTAGTATCGCAGCGGTAGTTCAGTACTTT.

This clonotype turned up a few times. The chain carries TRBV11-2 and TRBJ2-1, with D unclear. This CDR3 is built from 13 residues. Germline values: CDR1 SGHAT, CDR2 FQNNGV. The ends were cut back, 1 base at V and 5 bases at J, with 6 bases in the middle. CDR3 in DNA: TGTGCCAGCAGCTTAGTTGCGAACAATGAGCAGTTCTTC. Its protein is CASSLVANNEQFF.

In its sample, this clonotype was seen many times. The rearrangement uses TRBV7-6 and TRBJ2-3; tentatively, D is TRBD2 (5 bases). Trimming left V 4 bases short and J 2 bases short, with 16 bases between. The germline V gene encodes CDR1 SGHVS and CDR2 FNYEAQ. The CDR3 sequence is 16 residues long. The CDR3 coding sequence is TGTGCCAGCAGCTCCTATCGTCTAGCTTCCACAGATACGCAGTATTTT. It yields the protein CASSSYRLASTDTQYF.

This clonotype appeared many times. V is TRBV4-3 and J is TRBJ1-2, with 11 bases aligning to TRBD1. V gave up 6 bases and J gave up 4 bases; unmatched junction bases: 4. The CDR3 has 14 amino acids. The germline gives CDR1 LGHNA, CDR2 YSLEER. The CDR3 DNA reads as TGCGCCAGCAGTCAGGACAGGGGGCCCTATGGCTACACCTTC. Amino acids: CASSQDRGPYGYTF.

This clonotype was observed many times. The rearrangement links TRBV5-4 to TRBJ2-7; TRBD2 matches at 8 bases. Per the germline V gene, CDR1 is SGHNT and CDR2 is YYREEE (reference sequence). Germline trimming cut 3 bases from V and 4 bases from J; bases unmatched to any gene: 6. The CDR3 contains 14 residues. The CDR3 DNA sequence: TGTGCCAGCAGCTCGGGACTAGTCGGGTACGAGCAGTACTTC. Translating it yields CASSSGLVGYEQYF.

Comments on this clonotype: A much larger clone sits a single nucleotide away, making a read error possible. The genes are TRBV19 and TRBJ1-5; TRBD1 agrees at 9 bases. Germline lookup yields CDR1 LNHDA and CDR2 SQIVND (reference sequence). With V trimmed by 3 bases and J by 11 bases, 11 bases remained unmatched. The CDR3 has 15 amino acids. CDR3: CASSMMTGGFESQHF. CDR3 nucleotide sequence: TGTGCCAGTAGTATGATGACAGGGGGTTTTGAGTCCCAGCATTTT.

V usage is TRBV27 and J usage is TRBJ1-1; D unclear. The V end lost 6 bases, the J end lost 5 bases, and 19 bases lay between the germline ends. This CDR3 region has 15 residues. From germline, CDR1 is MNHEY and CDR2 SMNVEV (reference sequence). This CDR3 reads CASSPHTPFGTEAFF. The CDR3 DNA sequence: TGTGCCAGCAGCCCCCACACCCCATTTGGGACTGAAGCTTTCTTT.

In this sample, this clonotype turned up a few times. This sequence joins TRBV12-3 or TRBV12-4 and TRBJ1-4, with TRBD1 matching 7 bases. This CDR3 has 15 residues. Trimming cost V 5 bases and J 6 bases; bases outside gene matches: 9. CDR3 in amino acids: CASSNPGQRYEKLFF. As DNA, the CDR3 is TGTGCCAGCAGTAATCCGGGACAGCGATATGAAAAACTGTTTTTT.

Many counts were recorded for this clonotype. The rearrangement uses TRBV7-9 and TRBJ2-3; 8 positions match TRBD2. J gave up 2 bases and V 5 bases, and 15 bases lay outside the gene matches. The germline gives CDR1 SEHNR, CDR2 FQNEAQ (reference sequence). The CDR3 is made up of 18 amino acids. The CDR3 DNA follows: TGTGCCAGCAGCCCGGTCTTTTCGGGAGGGCCAAACACAGATACGCAGTATTTT. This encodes CASSPVFSGGPNTDTQYF.

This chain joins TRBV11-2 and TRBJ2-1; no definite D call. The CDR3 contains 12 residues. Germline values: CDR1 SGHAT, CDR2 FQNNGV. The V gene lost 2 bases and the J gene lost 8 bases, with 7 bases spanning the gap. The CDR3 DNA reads TGTGCCAGCAGCTTATTTGTCCATGAGCAGTTCTTC. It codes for CASSLFVHEQFF.

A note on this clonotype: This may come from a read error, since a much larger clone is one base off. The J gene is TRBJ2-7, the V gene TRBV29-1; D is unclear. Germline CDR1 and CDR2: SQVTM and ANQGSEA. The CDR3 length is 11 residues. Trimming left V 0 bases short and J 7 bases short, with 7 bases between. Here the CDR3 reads CSVEDVREQYF. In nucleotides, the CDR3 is TGCAGCGTTGAAGATGTAAGGGAGCAGTACTTC.